Sequencing of this T cell receptor beta chain was carried out in a study of shared clonotypes between healthy human individuals (dated by TCRdb to 2020 to 2022). General notes on the study: The cohort comprised a couple of women and a few men aged 18 to 49 years. For each donor, CD4 naive and CD4 memory were each run on three plates, CD8 naive on two plates, and CD8 memory on one plate. To estimate repertoire size and how much clonotype sharing occurs between individuals, the study deeply sequenced the blood TCR repertoires of several healthy adults. To increase sequencing depth and limit assay-specific biases, different laboratories used diverse techniques to prepare libraries and sequence TCR repertoires. Leukapheresis yielded between about 0.85 and 9 billion PBMCs per donor.

TCR CDR3 regions were amplified from genomic DNA by multiplex PCR using the deep immunoSEQ assay. Genomic DNA extracted from each cell subset was distributed evenly over all wells of several immunoSEQ 96-well plates, and each plate served as one replicate. Each replicate PCR for sorted subsets received around 200 ng genomic DNA, equal to 30,000 or so T cell genomes. Purified libraries were measured with a Qubit 3.0 fluorometer, size-checked on a Bioanalyzer 2100, and measured again with the KAPA Library Quantification kit. Every immunoSEQ 96-well plate was sequenced on a dedicated single-read 150-cycle Illumina NextSeq 550 flow cell. The paper's data handling went like this. Because only junctional sequences without quality scores were contained in the immunoSEQ output, filtering matching that applied to full-length reads could not be performed. Sequences were annotated with PyIR, a Python wrapper for IgBLAST v1.9, using IMGT germline references to assign V/J genes and CDR3. Any read was removed if the V/J assignment was weak (E-value above 1e-6), the CDR3 was missing, or the read contained stop codons, out-of-frame junctions, or ambiguous translated residues. V3J clonotypes were defined as sequences sharing the same inferred V gene, J gene, and CDR3 amino acid sequence. Percentage overlap between repertoires was calculated by dividing the number of shared unique clonotypes by the size of the smaller repertoire. Repertoire richness was assessed with RTK rarefaction, the Chao1 estimator, and Recon v2.1 estimates of unobserved clonotypes. OLGA was used to compute generation probabilities for all TCRbeta clonotypes that the gDNA method yielded from a handful of donors. Drawn from immuneACCESS, this table holds only the in-frame rearrangements with V and J called that TCRdb kept. Clones are partly lost; checked studies trace under half to an unresolved V gene and leave the rest unexplained. The V and J calls and clone size are taken from that table; D and trimming were inferred from the DNA. The sample table contains a few million clones; only one count was recorded for 85% to 95% of them. Less than 2% of the sample belongs to the ten largest clones.

Points on this clone: Which antigen it targets is not known. No base-level quality is on record; no much larger clone is a single base apart.

CDR1 and CDR2, per the germline V gene, are LGHNA and YNFKEQ. Trimming takes 1 base off V and 5 bases off J; junction bases not matched to a gene: 2. The CDR3 sequence holds 13 residues, the cysteine and phenylalanine included. Here the CDR3 DNA is all that survives: 39 bases in frame from base 1. Study-wide findings and limitations: Because the study included a small number of donors, the genetic and exposure-history diversity represented was limited. Estimated clonotype richness was generally larger for naive than for memory subsets. Sampling was limited to blood, and TCR repertoires in tissue likely differ from TCR repertoires in blood. Pairwise subsampling led to the expectation that sequencing depth would affect the degree of clonotype sharing among donors. Approximately 5% of naive CD4, approximately 3.7% of naive CD8, 2.3% of memory CD4, and around 0.42% of memory CD8 clonotypes were shared across several donors. Compared with non-shared clonotypes, the clonotypes found in all four sorted-subset donors had higher generation probabilities. Rarefaction of sorted-subset datasets indicated incomplete sequencing despite the large sequencing depth.

CD8 naive samples were obtained by positive selection for CCR7 among CD45RO-negative cells, yielding a CD45RA+CCR7+ population from which TemRA cells were excluded. The donors were healthy, HIV-negative adults with no recently reported acute infections or vaccinations. Every donor was a Caucasian adult residing in Nashville, Tennessee, USA. After blood collection by leukapheresis, PBMCs were isolated using Ficoll-Histopaque density gradient centrifugation and then cryopreserved in the vapor phase of liquid nitrogen. Analytical flow cytometry was used to check the purity and quantity of each magnetically sorted T cell population. From each sorted fraction, genomic DNA was isolated and quantified by UV absorbance on a Nanodrop 2000c.

This receptor was taken from a man younger than 35 in good health. Some clones in this sample may be carry-over from other donors' samples. The sample consisted of naive CD8+ T cells from PBMCs. The sample's cell subset or site, from its label and the paper: CD45RA+CCR7+. In this chain, TRBV4-2 is recombined with TRBJ2-7; TRBD2 lines up with 7 middle nucleotides. The nucleotides read TGTGCCAGCAGCCAAGTACGGGGGGACGAGCAGTACTTC. Its amino acids are CASSQVRGDEQYF.